Listed below are T cell receptor beta chains from one sample, sequenced in a study of identical twins. TCRdb analysed the 5' RACE reads with MiXCR anew, one entry per CDR3 protein. The sample contains 500,000 or so distinct CDR3 sequences, approximately 22% of which appear only once. These data were also filed under a second study, of T cells expressing NK-cell markers.

Sequencing was done on a sample of CD4+ T cells sorted from blood. Source of these receptors: a woman aged 18-35 years in good health. Each CDR3 is given without its conserved first and last residue. Fields, in order: V gene, clone size, CDR3 protein. For some rows the clone size is stated as once, few or many, or as a class when expanded; others skip it.

TRBV6-2/TRBV6-3 | few | ASSYYYIQETQY
TRBV12-3/TRBV12-4 | NA | ASSGRQGYTEAF
TRBV7-9 | NA | ASSSTGPRYTEAF
TRBV15 | NA | ATSRDANTEAF
TRBV12-3/TRBV12-4 | NA | ASSLLAGSNEQY
TRBV5-1 | NA | ASSLAGRGDIQY
TRBV5-1 | NA | ASSPLASSGATGELF
TRBV3-1 | NA | ASSQVRVGELF
TRBV5-1 | NA | ASSLSRTGVGANVLT
TRBV2 | few | ASTSNQYTEAF
TRBV24-1 | NA | ATSRRARAGVVDEQF
TRBV12-3/TRBV12-4 | NA | ASNRGGSVETQY
TRBV7-9 | NA | ASSLMRNEQF
TRBV7-8 | NA | ASSLGGGSVAYNEQF
TRBV29-1 | few | SANLQGADTGELF
TRBV9 | many | ASSSDRGQF
TRBV14 | NA | ASSQETSRTPIGYT
TRBV9 | few | ASSVATASYEQY
TRBV5-1 | NA | ASSANRGANEKLF
TRBV6-1 | NA | ASKPGQDRYEQY
TRBV6-2/TRBV6-3 | few | ASNDGRAANEQF
TRBV20-1 | many | SARDPGRAPTDTQY
TRBV5-1 | many | ASSPWTGSNEKLF
TRBV7-2 | few | ASSSWTGLAYEQY
TRBV20-1 | NA | SARLASTDTQY
TRBV20-1 | NA | SAYSNRDGLYEQY
TRBV3-1 | few | ASSRGSGSDSPLH
TRBV9 | NA | ASSSGHFYEQY
TRBV12-3/TRBV12-4 | NA | ASSLNQGLNTEAF
TRBV29-1 | NA | SVAPPGSQTYGYT
TRBV20-1 | NA | SAGQASPLH
TRBV20-1 | NA | SAQDSSAGEQY
TRBV12-3/TRBV12-4 | NA | ASSEGAFENEQF
TRBV5-1 | few | ASSFSAQRGTDTQY
TRBV20-1 | NA | SASRDTTGNTIY
TRBV6-5 | NA | ASSYSFGGSSDGELF
TRBV5-5 | NA | ASSPPSGAWKETQY
TRBV20-1 | few | SASPNRVRYEQF
TRBV3-1 | few | ASSLLASHDEQF
TRBV7-9 | few | ASSLWTGGDNSPLH
TRBV5-1 | few | ASSRDVPTYEQY
TRBV18 | NA | ASSPTGTKRAGANVLT
TRBV10-1 | NA | ASSAGQGSGEQF
TRBV11-2 | NA | ASSFPLMATGVYEQY
TRBV20-1 | NA | SAKGQVDTGELF
TRBV10-2 | once | ASSTTGRTYEQY
TRBV25-1 | few | ASSRWDSLYEQY
TRBV3-1 | NA | ASSPRTGVHEQY
TRBV20-1 | few | SAKKGAAGNTIY
TRBV4-2 | few | ASSQAPLSQETQY
TRBV20-1 | NA | SARDTGSGSSYNEQF
TRBV20-1 | NA | SVPGYTQY
TRBV20-1 | few | SAKQGGSYNEQF